The 10 T cell receptor beta chains given below trace back to one sample, sequenced in a study of cytomegalovirus exposure and HLA in healthy donors listed by TCRdb under 2017. The receptor library was made with the immunoSEQ multiplex PCR assay. In its TCRdb copy, this immuneACCESS table keeps in-frame sequences only and misses some clones. Where compared with another copy, unresolved V genes explain less than half of these, and the others have no known cause. This sample comprises 120,000 or so clones, about 88% of them detected only once. The ten largest clones represent roughly 1.4% of the sample. The sequenced sample consisted of PBMCs. The receptor source for this set is a man younger than 45 in good health and CMV-seronegative.

The chain has TRBV30 and TRBJ1-2; TRBD1 matches 8 bases. CDR1 and CDR2 from the germline V gene are GTSNPN and SVGIG (reference sequence). J lost 7 bases, V lost 4 bases, and 8 bases had no gene match. This CDR3 region has 13 residues. CDR3 sequence (DNA): TGTGCCTGGAATCAGGGGGCGGACTTTGGCTACACCTTC. Protein: CAWNQGADFGYTF.

This sequence joins TRBV6-5 and TRBJ2-3; TRBD1 is a possible D gene (5 bases). With 7 bases removed from V and 2 bases from J, the gap between germline ends came to 7 bases. The CDR3 is 12 residues long. In germline, CDR1 is MNHEY, CDR2 SVGAGI. CDR3: CASTDITDTQYF. The CDR3 region has the DNA TGTGCCAGCACGGACATCACAGATACGCAGTATTTT.

The rearrangement links TRBV5-4 to TRBJ2-1, with TRBD1 matching over 9 bases. The length of the CDR3 is 15 residues. The V gene end was trimmed by 5 bases and the J gene end by 6 bases; junction bases not matched to a gene: 9. In germline, CDR1 is SGHNT, CDR2 YYREEE (reference sequence). CDR3 region: CASSSTGGVSNEQFF. As DNA, the CDR3 is TGTGCCAGCAGTTCAACAGGGGGCGTCTCCAATGAGCAGTTCTTC.

The chain recombines TRBV9 with TRBJ2-1; 8 bases map to TRBD1. CDR1 is SGDLS and CDR2 is YYNGEE in the germline V gene. The CDR3 covers 14 residues. Trimming removed 1 base from V and 5 bases from J; junction bases left unmatched: 2. The CDR3 DNA is TGTGCCAGCAGCGTATACAGGGGGGACAATGAGCAGTTCTTC. This sequence encodes CASSVYRGDNEQFF.

The chain combines TRBV5-4 with TRBJ2-7; TRBD2 might be the D (6 bases). This CDR3 has 14 residues. Germline lookup yields CDR1 SGHNT and CDR2 YYREEE (reference sequence). Between the trimmed V and J ends, which lost 3 bases and 9 bases, there was a span of 19 bases. In DNA form, the CDR3 reads TGTGCCAGCAGCTCCGACGCTACACTAGCCTGGCAGTACTTC. Translation gives CASSSDATLAWQYF.

This chain joins TRBV6-6 and TRBJ2-7; 13 bases are shared with TRBD2. This CDR3 is built from 15 residues. V shed 5 bases, J shed 1 base, and the junction held 2 bases outside the gene matches. From germline, CDR1 is MNHNY and CDR2 SVGAGI (reference sequence). The CDR3 is CASSQGLAGSYEQYF. CDR3 in DNA: TGTGCCAGCAGTCAGGGACTAGCGGGATCCTACGAGCAGTACTTC.

The chain links TRBV5-5 to TRBJ2-7, with 9 bases aligning to TRBD2. V shed 4 bases, J shed 7 bases, and the junction held 9 bases outside the gene matches. The CDR3 totals 14 residues. Germline CDR1 and CDR2: SGHKS and YYEKEE (reference sequence). The CDR3 coding sequence is TGTGCCAGCAGCCCCGGGACTAGCTCTTGGGAGCAGTACTTC. This codes for CASSPGTSSWEQYF.

The chain is built from TRBV30 and TRBJ1-4; D gene unclear. The germline gives CDR1 GTSNPN, CDR2 SVGIG (reference sequence). This CDR3 is 12 amino acids long. V was cut by 0 bases and J by 8 bases, with 7 bases left in between. The CDR3 loop reads CAWSVGREKLFF. The CDR3 bases are TGTGCCTGGAGTGTTGGGAGAGAAAAACTGTTTTTT. Supplemented by reference TRBV30 and TRBJ1-4, the full variable domain reads SQTIHQWPATLVQPVGSPLSLECTVEGTSNPNLYWYRQAAGRGLQLLFYSVGIGQISSEVPQNLSASRPQDRQFILSSKKLLLSDSGFYLCAWSVGREKLFFGSGTQLSVL.

The chain couples TRBV7-8 to TRBJ2-5, with D tentatively TRBD2 (5 bases). V shed 5 bases and J shed 1 base, with 14 bases lying between them. The CDR3 contains 15 residues. From germline, CDR1 is SGHVS and CDR2 FQNEAQ. The CDR3 nucleotides read TGTGCCAGCAGCAGGGAGATACGGCGCCAAGAGACCCAGTACTTC. It is translated as CASSREIRRQETQYF.

CDR3 sequence (DNA): TGCGCCAGCAGCTTGGACAGGGCGAACTATGGCTACACCTTC. This translates into CASSLDRANYGYTF. V gene TRBV5-1 combines with J gene TRBJ1-2, with a weak D call TRBD1 (6 bases). The V end was cut by 0 bases, the J end by 2 bases, with 8 bases between. Germline CDR1 SGHRS, CDR2 YFSETQ. CDR3 length equals 14 residues.